One and the same sample provided the 26 T cell receptor beta chains below, sequenced in a study of tumor-infiltrating lymphocytes in primary liver carcinoma. Unsorted whole blood served as the source of blood RNA, and germline DNA was extracted as well. TCR beta cDNA was reverse-transcribed from about 500 ng of total RNA. The reaction used a constant-region primer and ProtoScript II reverse transcriptase. What produced the TCR beta libraries was three nested multiplex PCR rounds using slightly modified ARM-PCR. Both of the initial two PCR rounds ran for about 11 cycles and employed TRBV1-TRBV30 forward primers alongside a C-beta reverse primer. From the multiplex PCR reads, TCRdb called clonotypes with MiXCR, one entry per CDR3 protein. The sample includes 330,000 or so distinct CDR3 sequences, roughly 61% of them seen just once. The sequenced sample consisted of peripheral blood. The receptor set was obtained from a man aged 35-49 years with primary liver carcinoma and hepatitis B virus infection.

This chain links TRBV11-2 with TRBJ2-5, with D perhaps matching TRBD2 (6 bases). CDR1 is SGHAT, CDR2 FQNNGV, per germline. The ends were cut back, 5 bases at V and 5 bases at J, with 18 bases in the middle. This CDR3 contains 15 residues. CDR3 loop: CASSLKHGAGETQYF. The CDR3 bases are TGTGCCAGCAGCCTCAAACATGGGGCGGGGGAGACCCAGTACTTC.

This chain links TRBV20-1 with TRBJ2-1; tentatively, D is TRBD2 (5 bases). Germline V gene lookup returns CDR1 DFQATT and CDR2 SNEGSKA (reference sequence). Trimming took off 8 bases at V and 9 bases at J, with 20 bases between the two ends. The CDR3 consists of 13 residues. The CDR3 reads CSPAASEAVEQFF. CDR3 DNA: TGCAGTCCAGCGGCTTCCGAAGCAGTTGAGCAGTTCTTC.

Note on this clonotype: A much larger clone lies a single base off, so this may be a read error. J is TRBJ1-1 and V is TRBV6-2 or TRBV6-3, with D perhaps TRBD1 (5 bases). V was pared by 2 bases and J by 5 bases, with 21 bases between. Germline V CDR1 and CDR2: MNHEY, SVGEGT. This CDR3 spans 17 amino acids. CDR3 DNA: TGTGCCAGCAGTTACAACGTCCTACATGGGGCTAAAACTGAAGCTTTCTTT. Its translation is CASSYNVLHGAKTEAFF.

The chain is built from TRBV10-3 and TRBJ2-5; D remains unclear. Trimming took off 5 bases at V and 0 bases at J, with 1 base between the two ends. CDR3 size: 11 residues. The germline V gene has CDR1 ENHRY and CDR2 SYGVKD. The CDR3 DNA reads as TGTGCCATCAGTAACCAAGAGACCCAGTACTTC. This encodes CAISNQETQYF.

Concerning this clonotype: With a much larger clone just one base away, this may be a read error. CDR3 in DNA: TGTGCCGGCAGCCAAGATCCGGGACAGGGGTCCGTGCAGTACTTC. Translation: CAGSQDPGQGSVQYF. This rearrangement joins TRBV4-2 to TRBJ2-7; 10 nucleotides align to TRBD1. Germline assignment: CDR1 LGHNA and CDR2 YNFKEQ. This CDR3 has 15 amino acids.

Note on this clonotype: Sequence at one end of the junction differs from germline and may be a read error. The chain couples TRBV11-2 to TRBJ2-3, with D uncertain. The CDR3 length is 14 residues. CDR1 SGHAT and CDR2 FQNNGV come from the germline V gene. In DNA form, the CDR3 reads TGTGCCAGCAGCCTGCGTATCAACGCAGATACGCAATATTTT. Protein: CASSLRINADTQYF.

In its sample, this clonotype was seen once. Germline and junction disagree at one end, which may indicate a read error. The rearrangement uses TRBV11-2 and TRBJ2-7, with 12 bases lining up with TRBD2. Per germline, CDR1 SGHAT and CDR2 FQNNGV. The CDR3 length is 17 residues. In DNA, the CDR3 is TGTGTCAGCAGCTCAGCACTAGCGGGAGGTTTCTCCTATGAGCAGTACTTC. It is translated as CVSSSALAGGFSYEQYF.

V usage is TRBV30 and J usage is TRBJ1-1; D uncertain. The CDR3 spans 11 residues. From germline, CDR1 is GTSNPN and CDR2 SVGIG (reference sequence). Written as DNA, the CDR3 is TGTGCGTGGTCACAGAGTACTGAAGCTTTCTTT. Its translation: CAWSQSTEAFF.

This clonotype occurred many times. The rearrangement joins TRBV6-6 to TRBJ2-2; 7 positions agree with TRBD2. With V trimmed by 7 bases and J by 2 bases, 10 bases remained unmatched. CDR1 MNHNY and CDR2 SVGAGI come from the germline V gene (reference sequence). This CDR3 spans 16 amino acids. The CDR3 DNA reads TGTGCCAGCACTGACCCCGGGACTATTAACACCGGGGAGCTGTTTTTT. This sequence encodes CASTDPGTINTGELFF.

Turning to this clonotype: One junction end disagrees with the germline gene, perhaps due to a read error. This sequence joins TRBV5-1 and TRBJ2-5; D call uncertain. CDR1 and CDR2 from the germline V gene are SGHRS and YFSETQ. The CDR3 is made up of 14 amino acids. CDR3 sequence (DNA): TGCGCCAGCAGCTTGGCGGCAGGCCAAGAGTCCCAGTACTTC. This sequence encodes CASSLAAGQESQYF.

In regard to this clonotype: Just one base apart from a much larger clone, this may be a read error. The chain carries TRBV6-5 and TRBJ2-5; TRBD1 matches 9 bases. Germline assignment: CDR1 MNHEY and CDR2 SVGAGI. CDR3 size: 13 residues. With 7 bases clipped from V and 1 base from J, the junction kept 1 base outside the gene matches. The CDR3 spells CASKGQGQETQYF. Written as DNA, the CDR3 is TGTGCCAGCAAGGGACAGGGCCAAGAGACCCAGTACTTC.

As concerns this clonotype: Compared with germline, one end of the junction differs, possibly owing to a read error. The chain joins TRBV11-2 to TRBJ2-1; 9 bases are shared with TRBD1. The CDR3 has 13 residues. Germline lookup yields CDR1 SGHAT and CDR2 FQNNGV. Here the CDR3 DNA reads TGCGCCTACAGCCCCGACAGGGGGAGTGAGCAGTTCTTC. This encodes CAYSPDRGSEQFF.

This chain uses TRBV7-8 with TRBJ2-2; 8 nucleotides align to TRBD2. The J segment lost 6 bases and the V segment lost 2 bases, leaving 5 bases of the junction unmatched. The germline gives CDR1 SGHVS, CDR2 FQNEAQ. The CDR3 covers 15 residues. For the CDR3, the DNA is TGTGCCAGCAGCTTACGAGCGGGAGTCCCCGGGGAGCTGTTTTTT. Its translation: CASSLRAGVPGELFF.

On this clonotype itself: Its ends do not fully match the called genes, so a read error is possible. The chain joins TRBV11-2 to TRBJ2-1; no firm D call. The CDR3 is made up of 15 amino acids. The V gene's germline CDR1 is SGHAT and CDR2 FQNNGV. The CDR3 protein is CASSLGAGENNEQLF. Written as DNA, the CDR3 is TGTGCCAGCAGCTTAGGAGCAGGAGAGAACAATGAGCAGCTCTTC.

This clonotype was recorded once. One end of the junction varies from germline; a read error may be responsible. This chain uses TRBV11-2 with TRBJ2-5; D is undetermined. Germline V gene lookup returns CDR1 SGHAT and CDR2 FQNNGV. The CDR3 contains 12 residues. CDR3 amino acids: CARSLNQETQCF. CDR3 DNA: TGTGCCAGAAGCTTAAACCAAGAGACCCAGTGCTTC.

Points on this clonotype: Just one base apart from a much larger clone, this may be a read error. The chain has TRBV4-1 and TRBJ2-5, with D possibly being TRBD2 (7 bases). The germline V and J ends were trimmed by 1 base and 5 bases, with 20 bases remaining between them. There are 17 residues in the CDR3. Germline V gene lookup returns CDR1 MGHRA and CDR2 YSYEKL. This chain's CDR3 is CASSQAPPRGGLETQYF. CDR3 DNA: TGCGCCAGCAGCCAAGCCCCACCCAGGGGAGGGTTGGAGACCCAGTACTTC.

As to this clonotype: The junction does not match germline at one end; this may be a read error. The genes are TRBV11-2 and TRBJ2-7; D gene uncertain. This CDR3 has 13 amino acids. The germline V gene has CDR1 SGHAT and CDR2 FQNNGV. Written as DNA, the CDR3 is TGTGCCAGCAGGTTGGCCCTCCTCTACGGGCAGTACTTC. It specifies CASRLALLYGQYF.

Worth noting for this clonotype: A much larger clone differs from this one at a single base, so this may be a read error. V usage is TRBV5-1 and J usage is TRBJ2-2; 8 nucleotides agree with TRBD1. This CDR3 region has 18 residues. Unmatched junction bases numbered 10, after V lost 1 base and J lost 2 bases. From germline, CDR1 is SGHRS and CDR2 YFSETQ. The DNA for the CDR3 is TGCGCCAGCAGCTTGTCCCCCCTGACAGGGGCCAACACCGGGGAGCTGTTTTTT. Protein sequence: CASSLSPLTGANTGELFF.

About this clonotype itself: Its ends do not fully match the called genes, so a read error is possible. The chain is built from TRBV6-5 and TRBJ1-3, with no clear D. CDR1 is MNHEY and CDR2 is SVGAGI in the germline V gene. The CDR3 runs to 15 residues. The CDR3 spells CASSTGPSSVNTIYF. In DNA, the CDR3 is TGTGCCAGCAGTACTGGTCCTAGCTCTGTAAACACCATATATTTT.

The CDR3 coding sequence is TGTGCCAGCAGCGTAACCCCCGGGACATGGGTGGCAGATACGCAGTATTTT. It specifies CASSVTPGTWVADTQYF. The J gene is TRBJ2-3, the V gene TRBV6-1; D may be TRBD1 (6 bases). Germline V CDR1 and CDR2: MNHNS, SASEGT. This CDR3 is built from 17 residues. The V end was cut by 6 bases, the J end by 4 bases, with 23 bases between.

A note on this clonotype: A read error may produce the germline difference seen at one junction end. This rearrangement joins TRBV6-6 to TRBJ1-1; perhaps TRBD1 as D (6 bases). Germline lookup yields CDR1 MNHNY and CDR2 SVGAGI (reference sequence). The CDR3 spans 14 residues. The CDR3 loop is CTSSYLGAVKEAFF. CDR3 sequence (DNA): TGCACCAGCAGTTACTTGGGGGCGGTCAAGGAAGCTTTCTTT.

Concerning this clonotype: Germline is not matched at one junction end, which may reflect a read error. V is TRBV4-2 and J is TRBJ2-1, with D unclear. The CDR3 is 14 amino acids. From germline, CDR1 is LGHNA and CDR2 YNFKEQ. This CDR3 reads CTSSLGHSDNEHFF. CDR3 sequence (DNA): TGTACCAGCAGCCTAGGGCACAGCGACAATGAACATTTCTTC.

The rearrangement joins TRBV28 to TRBJ1-6; D gene uncertain. V dropped 1 base and J dropped 9 bases, with 4 bases sitting between them. CDR1 and CDR2 from the germline V gene are MDHEN and SYDVKM. The CDR3 sequence is 12 residues long. CDR3 DNA: TGTGCCAGCAGTTTATCATTTTCACCCCTCCACTTT. It encodes CASSLSFSPLHF.

This clonotype was found many times. The genes are TRBV12-3 or TRBV12-4 and TRBJ2-3; 11 positions match TRBD2. J was trimmed by 4 bases and V by 11 bases; bases with no gene match: 5. The CDR3 loop spans 13 amino acids. CDR3 coding DNA: TGTGCCGGCACTAGCGGGAGTTCAGATACGCAGTATTTT. Its protein is CAGTSGSSDTQYF.

As concerns this clonotype: One base away lies a much larger clone, so this may be a sequencing read error. J is TRBJ1-1 and V is TRBV29-1; TRBD1 aligns across 8 bases. The CDR3 contains 14 residues. Germline assignment: CDR1 SQVTM and CDR2 ANQGSEA. The chain's CDR3 is CSVSQTGVSTDAFF. The CDR3 coding sequence is TGCAGCGTCAGCCAGACAGGGGTGAGCACTGACGCTTTCTTT.

This clonotype was seen many times. The chain combines TRBV6-5 with TRBJ1-5; no reliable D call. The CDR3 runs 16 residues. CDR1 and CDR2 (germline): MNHEY, SVGAGI. V dropped 4 bases and J dropped 3 bases, with 16 bases sitting between them. CDR3 nucleotide sequence: TGTGCCAGCAGTTCACGGACTGTTCTAGACAATCAGCCCCAGCATTTT. Protein: CASSSRTVLDNQPQHF.